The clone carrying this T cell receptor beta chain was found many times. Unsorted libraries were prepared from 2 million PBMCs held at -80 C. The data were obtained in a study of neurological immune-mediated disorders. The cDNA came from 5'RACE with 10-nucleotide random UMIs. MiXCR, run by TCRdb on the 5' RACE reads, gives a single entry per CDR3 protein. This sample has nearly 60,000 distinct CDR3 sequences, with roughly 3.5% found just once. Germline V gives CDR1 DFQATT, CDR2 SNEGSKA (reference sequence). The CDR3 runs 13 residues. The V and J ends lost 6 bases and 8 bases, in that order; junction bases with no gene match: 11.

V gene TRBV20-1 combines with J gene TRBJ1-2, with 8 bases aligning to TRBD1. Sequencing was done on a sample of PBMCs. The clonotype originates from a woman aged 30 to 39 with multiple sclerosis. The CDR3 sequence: CSATTGGSVGYTF. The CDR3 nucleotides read TGCAGTGCCACTACAGGGGGATCCGTCGGCTACACCTTC.